This passage covers 23 T cell receptor beta chains from one sample sequenced in a study of monozygotic twins with inflammatory bowel disease. TCRdb reprocessed the 5' RACE reads; each CDR3 protein has one entry and no DNA is given. This sample's table reports some 190,000 distinct CDR3 sequences. The specimen sequenced was blood. The receptors were sampled from a human donor with ulcerative colitis or Crohn's disease, or a healthy co-twin of an affected twin (not recorded which).

The chain couples TRBV6-1 to TRBJ2-3; TCRdb designates TRBD1, a call that cannot be tested without DNA. The CDR3 is made up of 16 amino acids. The V gene's germline CDR1 is MNHNS and CDR2 SASEGT. The CDR3 region is CASTPGRAGSKDTQYF.

V gene TRBV20-1 combines with J gene TRBJ2-5. The CDR3 has 14 residues. Germline V gene sequence: CDR1 DFQATT, CDR2 SNEGSKA (reference sequence). CDR3 sequence reads: CSAREGIPQETQYF.

The rearrangement uses TRBV3-1 and TRBJ1-2. This CDR3 contains 14 residues. The germline gives CDR1 LGHDT, CDR2 YNNKEL (reference sequence). The CDR3 loop reads CASSQDNRYYGYTF.

This chain links TRBV15 with TRBJ2-5; there is no DNA to check the TCRdb D call of TRBD2. Germline V lookup: CDR1 LNHNV, CDR2 YYDKDF (reference sequence). This CDR3 spans 13 amino acids. Here the CDR3 reads CATSIGGRETQYF.

V usage is TRBV15 and J usage is TRBJ2-1; TCRdb's D call of TRBD1 is untestable without DNA. Germline CDR1 is LNHNV and CDR2 is YYDKDF (reference sequence). The CDR3 has 12 amino acids. CDR3 protein: CATSGAKNEQFF.

The rearrangement uses TRBV29-1 and TRBJ2-4; the D gene TCRdb calls, TRBD1, cannot be checked with no DNA. Germline V lookup: CDR1 SQVTM, CDR2 ANQGSEA. This CDR3 comprises 15 residues. The CDR3 loop is CSVEGPGQAKNIQYF. The entire variable domain, with the rest obtained from reference TRBV29-1 and TRBJ2-4, is as follows: SAVISQKPSRDICQRGTSLTIQCQVDSQVTMMFWYRQQPGQSLTLIATANQGSEATYESGFVIDKFPISRPNLTFSTLTVSNMSPEDSSIYLCSVEGPGQAKNIQYFGAGTRLSVL.

This chain connects TRBV20-1 to TRBJ2-7; TCRdb's D call, TRBD2, is unchecked because there is no DNA. This CDR3 is 16 amino acids long. Germline CDR1 reads DFQATT; CDR2 reads SNEGSKA (reference sequence). CDR3 protein: CSAKSLGRASSYEQYF.

The chain combines TRBV19 with TRBJ2-1. This CDR3 has 13 amino acids. Germline V CDR1 and CDR2: LNHDA, SQIVND (reference sequence). This CDR3 reads CASSIGPYNEQFF.

The J gene is TRBJ2-3, the V gene TRBV5-1; TCRdb designates TRBD1, a call that cannot be tested without DNA. The length of the CDR3 is 15 residues. The germline gives CDR1 SGHRS, CDR2 YFSETQ. The CDR3 here is CASSTPTGATDTQYF.

CDR3 sequence reads: CASSEDRGRTDTQYF. The chain is built from TRBV2 and TRBJ2-3; TCRdb outputs TRBD1, but without DNA this stays unchecked. The CDR3 consists of 15 residues. Per the germline V gene, CDR1 is SNHLY and CDR2 is FYNNEI.

This chain joins TRBV3-1 and TRBJ2-1; TCRdb's D call, TRBD1, is unchecked because there is no DNA. The CDR3 length is 16 residues. CDR1 is LGHDT, CDR2 YNNKEL, per germline (reference sequence). CDR3 in amino acids: CASSPFGQGAENEQFF.

The V call is TRBV5-1, the J call TRBJ2-7. Germline V CDR1 and CDR2: SGHRS, YFSETQ. This CDR3 has 14 amino acids. This chain's CDR3 is CASSSDSMSYEQYF.

The chain uses TRBV7-6 and TRBJ2-3; TCRdb designates TRBD2, a call that cannot be tested without DNA. This CDR3 region has 16 residues. Germline V CDR1 and CDR2: SGHVS, FNYEAQ. CDR3 protein: CASSLASGRGTDTQYF. The whole variable domain, remainder taken from reference TRBV7-6 and TRBJ2-3, is GAGVSQSPRYKVTKRGQDVALRCDPISGHVSLYWYRQALGQGPEFLTYFNYEAQQDKSGLPNDRFSAERPEGSISTLTIQRTEQRDSAMYRCASSLASGRGTDTQYFGPGTRLTVL.

The chain couples TRBV20-1 to TRBJ2-3; TCRdb picks TRBD2, but there is no DNA to check that call. The germline V gene has CDR1 DFQATT and CDR2 SNEGSKA (reference sequence). The CDR3 sequence is 15 residues long. CDR3 in amino acids: CSARAGSAGADTQYF.

The chain recombines TRBV29-1 with TRBJ2-1; TCRdb's D gene call, TRBD2, goes unchecked for lack of DNA. The CDR3 length is 14 residues. CDR1 is SQVTM, CDR2 ANQGSEA, per germline. CDR3 residues: CSVDVVLTYNEQFF.

This sequence joins TRBV7-2 and TRBJ1-4; the TCRdb call, TRBD1, lacks DNA for checking. There are 14 residues in the CDR3. CDR1 is SGHTA, CDR2 FQGNSA, per germline. CDR3 amino acids: CASSSQGGGEKLFF. Full variable domain (remainder filled in from reference TRBV7-2 and TRBJ1-4): GAGVSQSPSNKVTEKGKDVELRCDPISGHTALYWYRQSLGQGLEFLIYFQGNSAPDKSGLPSDRFSAERTGGSVSTLTIQRTQQEDSAVYLCASSSQGGGEKLFFGSGTQLSVL.

J is TRBJ2-7 and V is TRBV7-9. This CDR3 region has 14 residues. CDR1 and CDR2 (germline): SEHNR, FQNEAQ (reference sequence). The CDR3 is CASSLEQLPYEQYF.

V and J are TRBV9 and TRBJ2-2; TCRdb selects TRBD1, and the lack of DNA leaves this call unchecked. Germline values: CDR1 SGDLS, CDR2 YYNGEE. The CDR3 runs to 15 residues. The CDR3 spells CASSVGWGDTGELFF.

The chain joins TRBV7-3 to TRBJ2-3. The CDR3 spans 13 residues. Germline values: CDR1 SGHTA, CDR2 FQGTGA. CDR3 sequence reads: CASSSPNDRTQYF.

CDR3 region: CSVLGPGRVTEAFF. V is TRBV20-1 and J is TRBJ1-1. This CDR3 comprises 14 residues. Germline CDR1 reads DFQATT; CDR2 reads SNEGSKA (reference sequence).

V gene TRBV28 combines with J gene TRBJ2-7; absent DNA, TCRdb's TRBD2 call cannot be checked. CDR3 length: 16 residues. The V gene's germline CDR1 is MDHEN and CDR2 SYDVKM. Here the CDR3 reads CASSSGPRLALYEQYF. Looking up the rest from reference TRBV28 and TRBJ2-7 gives the full variable domain: DVKVTQSSRYLVKRTGEKVFLECVQDMDHENMFWYRQDPGLGLRLIYFSYDVKMKEKGDIPEGYSVSREKKERFSLILESASTNQTSMYLCASSSGPRLALYEQYFGPGTRLTVT.

This chain connects TRBV9 to TRBJ1-6; TCRdb picks TRBD1, but there is no DNA to check that call. This CDR3 has 14 amino acids. CDR1 and CDR2 (germline): SGDLS, YYNGEE. CDR3 region: CASSPGQVNSPLHF.

The chain uses TRBV3-1 and TRBJ2-3. The CDR3 spans 14 residues. Per the germline V gene, CDR1 is LGHDT and CDR2 is YNNKEL (reference sequence). The CDR3 loop reads CASSPVDITDTQYF.